This T cell receptor beta chain is drawn from a study of blood T cell repertoires in COVID-19. This clone is a singleton in its sample. This CDR3 comprises 14 residues. The V gene end was trimmed by 4 bases and the J gene end by 9 bases; junction bases not matched to a gene: 10. Germline V gene sequence: CDR1 LGHDT, CDR2 YNNKEL (reference sequence). Assignment of participants to cohorts was predicated upon participant-reported clinical history. Donors of Cohort 3 who recovered were those that had two negative PCRs, clearance, or symptom resolution. Original analysis: Estimated nucleated cell counts came from reference gene primer amplification. Produced via immunoSEQ multiplex PCR; TCRdb's table is partial and in-frame only. That table supplies the V and J calls and clone size; D and trimming were determined from the DNA. The data show over 250,000 clones, with roughly 89% seen just once and just under 9% held by the top ten.

The chain recombines TRBV3-1 (or the pseudogene TRBV3-2) with TRBJ2-5; 8 bases line up with TRBD2. What was sequenced was PBMCs or T cells enriched from blood (not recorded which). The TCR originated in a man between 40 and 49 years old who had recovered from COVID-19. The CDR3 loop reads CASSPGGEFRSQYF. The CDR3 nucleotides read TGTGCCAGCAGCCCGGGGGGGGAGTTTAGGTCCCAGTACTTC.